Listed here is a single T cell receptor beta chain. The data stem from a study of shared clonotypes between healthy human individuals. Investigators spread the genomic DNA of each subset evenly over several immunoSEQ plates. Profiling relied on immunoSEQ multiplex PCR, and the TCRdb table lists in-frame clones only, not all of them. The sample holds about 510,000 clones, around 79% seen once. Healthy HIV-negative adults with no recent acute infections or vaccinations were recruited as donors. Only Caucasian adults living in Nashville, Tennessee made up the donor group. Trimming removed 4 bases at V and 1 base at J, with 17 bases between. The CDR3 runs 17 residues. CDR1 and CDR2 (germline): SGHRS, YFSETQ.

The chain has TRBV5-1 and TRBJ1-4; D is perhaps TRBD1 (5 bases). The sequencing sample was made of PBMCs. The sequence was obtained from a woman between 40 and 50 years old in good health. Some clones in this sample may be carry-over from other donors' samples. The CDR3 bases are TGCGCCAGCAGCGCAGCCGGGACCTCGAGAACTAATGAAAAACTGTTTTTT. Encoded protein: CASSAAGTSRTNEKLFF. The variable domain in full, with the rest retrieved from reference TRBV5-1 and TRBJ1-4, is KAGVTQTPRYLIKTRGQQVTLSCSPISGHRSVSWYQQTPGQGLQFLFEYFSETQRNKGNFPGRFSGRQFSNSRSEMNVSTLELGDSALYLCASSAAGTSRTNEKLFFGSGTQLSVL.